The 15 T cell receptor beta chains listed next were all sequenced from one sample in a study of molecular identifiers for immune sequencing clone quantification. TCRdb reanalysed the PCR reads using MiXCR and keeps one entry per CDR3 protein. This sample has roughly 320,000 distinct CDR3 sequences; around a fifth occur once, and the top ten carry roughly 0.8%. The sequenced material came from naive CD8+ T cells from blood, with Jurkat cell RNA spiked in. Subset specified: FACS-sorted CD8+CD4-CCR7+CD45RA+ naive T cells. The receptors here all came from a human donor in good health. Some libraries in this study had Jurkat cell RNA spiked in.

In the case of this clonotype: This may be a read error: a much more frequent sequence differs by one nucleotide. The chain employs TRBV4-3 and TRBJ2-2; 7 bases are a match to TRBD1. This CDR3 is 16 amino acids long. CDR1 and CDR2 from the germline V gene are LGHNA and YSLEER. The CDR3 DNA sequence: TGCGTCAGCAGCCAAGAAGGGGGCGTATGGACCGGGGAGCTGTTTTTT. Amino acid sequence: CVSSQEGGVWTGELFF.

This clonotype was seen at least ten times. V and J are TRBV27 and TRBJ1-5, with D possibly TRBD1 on 5 matching bases. This CDR3 is built from 14 residues. The germline V and J ends were trimmed by 4 bases and 7 bases, with 14 bases remaining between them. Germline CDR1 is MNHEY and CDR2 is SMNVEV (reference sequence). Written as DNA, the CDR3 is TGTGCCAGCAGTTCCCTTACGGGGCGGCAGCCCCAGCATTTT. It yields the protein CASSSLTGRQPQHF.

This clonotype was counted a few times. This sequence joins TRBV20-1 and TRBJ2-7; D might be TRBD1 (6 bases). Trimming shortened V by 0 bases and J by 0 bases, and 12 bases separated the two germline ends. The CDR3 consists of 15 residues. From germline, CDR1 is DFQATT and CDR2 SNEGSKA (reference sequence). Here the CDR3 DNA reads TGCAGTGCTAGAGATCCACAGGGCTACTCCTACGAGCAGTACTTC. Translation: CSARDPQGYSYEQYF.

The V call is TRBV29-1, the J call TRBJ2-5, with D hard to call. V dropped 4 bases and J dropped 13 bases, with 16 bases sitting between them. This CDR3 comprises 11 residues. CDR1 and CDR2 from the germline V gene are SQVTM and ANQGSEA. The chain's CDR3 is CSVVGPIYRYF. CDR3 bases: TGCAGCGTTGTTGGTCCAATTTATCGGTACTTC.

In its sample, this clonotype was seen many times. The chain carries TRBV13 and TRBJ2-2, with 7 nucleotides matching TRBD2. Germline-derived CDR1 and CDR2 are PRHDT and FYEKMQ (reference sequence). Germline trimming cut 9 bases from V and 1 base from J; bases unmatched to any gene: 8. The length of the CDR3 is 15 residues. The DNA for the CDR3 is TGTGCCAGTAAATCGGGGGGTGAGAACACCGGGGAGCTGTTTTTT. Translating it yields CASKSGGENTGELFF.

J is TRBJ2-3 and V is TRBV3-1; 9 bases are a match to TRBD2. Trimming cost V 4 bases and J 2 bases; bases outside gene matches: 16. Germline V gene sequence: CDR1 LGHDT, CDR2 YNNKEL (reference sequence). This CDR3 is built from 19 residues. In DNA, the CDR3 is TGTGCCAGCAGCCCCACGAGCCTGTTGGCTAGCGGGACCACAGATACGCAGTATTTT. This translates into CASSPTSLLASGTTDTQYF.

This clonotype was seen more than once but under ten times. V is TRBV27 and J is TRBJ1-2, with D hard to call. The CDR3 spans 13 residues. CDR1 is MNHEY and CDR2 is SMNVEV in the germline V gene (reference sequence). V was pared by 6 bases and J by 10 bases, with 18 bases between. The CDR3: CASRGLSFMDYTF. CDR3 DNA: TGTGCCAGCAGGGGGTTATCCTTTATGGACTACACCTTC.

This clonotype was observed many times. The genes are TRBV20-1 and TRBJ2-7, with 10 bases that match TRBD2. Trimming at V came to 7 bases and at J to 2 bases, leaving 11 bases not matched to a gene. Per germline, CDR1 DFQATT and CDR2 SNEGSKA (reference sequence). This CDR3 contains 15 residues. CDR3 DNA: TGCAGTGTTCAGATCCTAGCGGGGGACACCTACGAGCAGTACTTC. It translates to CSVQILAGDTYEQYF.

The rearrangement uses TRBV6-2 or TRBV6-3 and TRBJ2-4; no reliable D call. This CDR3 has 19 amino acids. The V gene lost 0 bases and the J gene lost 3 bases, with 21 bases spanning the gap. Germline V gives CDR1 MNHEY, CDR2 SVGEGT. The CDR3 DNA follows: TGTGCCAGCAGTTACTCCATCCGAGAGGTAGGGATCGTCAAAAACATTCAGTACTTC. This codes for CASSYSIREVGIVKNIQYF.

This clonotype occurred a few times. The chain links TRBV27 to TRBJ1-5, with no clear D. The CDR3 has 13 residues. Per germline, CDR1 MNHEY and CDR2 SMNVEV (reference sequence). Trimming removed 0 bases from V and 6 bases from J, with 6 bases in between. DNA of the CDR3: TGTGCCAGCAGTTTATCGTTCACTCAGCCCCAGCATTTT. It codes for CASSLSFTQPQHF.

At least ten counts were recorded for this clonotype. The rearrangement uses TRBV30 and TRBJ1-5; unclear D gene. Between the trimmed V and J ends, which lost 1 base and 6 bases, there was a span of 7 bases. Germline V lookup: CDR1 GTSNPN, CDR2 SVGIG (reference sequence). CDR3 length equals 12 residues. CDR3 sequence (DNA): TGTGCCTGGAGTGAGGGCGGTCAGCCCCAGCATTTT. Protein product: CAWSEGGQPQHF.

This clonotype has ten or more counts. The rearrangement links TRBV14 to TRBJ2-7, with 7 positions matching TRBD1. This CDR3 spans 14 amino acids. The junction had 4 bases not matched to a gene; V was cut back by 1 base and J by 4 bases. Germline CDR1 is SGHDN and CDR2 is FVKESK. In DNA, the CDR3 is TGTGCCAGCAGCCAAGTAGGGACAGCGTACGAGCAGTACTTC. Translation gives CASSQVGTAYEQYF. Supplemented by reference TRBV14 and TRBJ2-7, the full variable domain reads EAGVTQFPSHSVIEKGQTVTLRCDPISGHDNLYWYRRVMGKEIKFLLHFVKESKQDESGMPNNRFLAERTGGTYSTLKVQPAELEDSGVYFCASSQVGTAYEQYFGPGTRLTVT.

This clonotype has only a few counts. The chain recombines TRBV9 with TRBJ1-5, with 7 bases fitting TRBD1. J lost 7 bases, V lost 0 bases, and 4 bases had no gene match. Germline CDR1 reads SGDLS; CDR2 reads YYNGEE. The CDR3 is 14 residues long. The CDR3: CASSVAEGGQPQHF. The CDR3 nucleotides read TGTGCCAGCAGCGTAGCAGAAGGGGGCCAGCCCCAGCATTTT. The full variable domain, in which reference TRBV9 and TRBJ1-5 provide the parts outside the CDR3, is DSGVTQTPKHLITATGQRVTLRCSPRSGDLSVYWYQQSLDQGLQFLIQYYNGEERAKGNILERFSAQQFPDLHSELNLSSLELGDSALYFCASSVAEGGQPQHFGDGTRLSIL.

As regards this clonotype: Since a much larger clone is just one base distant, this may be a read error. V is TRBV19 and J is TRBJ2-6; the D is unclear. In germline, CDR1 is LNHDA, CDR2 SQIVND (reference sequence). There are 14 residues in the CDR3. DNA for the CDR3: TGTGCCGGTAGTATCCTCTCTGGGGCCAACGTCCTGACTTTC. Residues: CAGSILSGANVLTF.

In its sample, this clonotype was seen a few times. V and J are TRBV10-3 and TRBJ2-7; D not certain. Germline V gene data show CDR1 as ENHRY and CDR2 as SYGVKD. V lost 3 bases to trimming and J lost 4 bases, with 13 bases between them. This CDR3 is 14 amino acids long. The CDR3 here is CAISDPGTTYEQYF. The CDR3 DNA sequence: TGTGCCATCAGTGATCCCGGCACCACTTACGAGCAGTACTTC.